The T cell receptor (beta chain) described here comes from a study of T cell responses to AZD1222 COVID-19 vaccine. TCRdb's copy holds only in-frame clones and misses some; the assay was immunoSEQ multiplex PCR. The sample holds some 130,000 clones, 80% to 90% seen once. V was shortened by 3 bases and J by 0 bases, with 6 bases between the two germline ends. The CDR3 spans 14 residues. Germline loops: CDR1 SNHLY, CDR2 FYNNEI. Material: peripheral blood, obtained on day 0 of AZD1222 vaccination. This clonotype was obtained from an adult in good health. The chain recombines TRBV2 with TRBJ2-4; D gene ambiguous. Here the CDR3 DNA reads TGTGCCAGCAGTGATGGATTAGCCAAAAACATTCAGTACTTC. As protein: CASSDGLAKNIQYF.